Shown below are 8 T cell receptor beta chains from a single sample sequenced in a study of early T cells in non-severe SARS-CoV-2 infection. MiXCR, run by TCRdb on the 5' RACE reads, gives a single entry per CDR3 protein. The table records almost 30,000 distinct CDR3 sequences, less than 7.5% of them present only once. Sequenced: whole blood. These receptors originate from an adult who was a healthcare worker with PCR-confirmed SARS-CoV-2 infection or an uninfected control (not recorded which).

V and J are TRBV5-1 and TRBJ2-5, with D unresolved. Trimming removed 0 bases from V and 1 base from J, with 7 bases in between. The length of the CDR3 is 14 residues. Germline-derived CDR1 and CDR2 are SGHRS and YFSETQ. CDR3 DNA sequence: TGCGCCAGCAGCTTGGTACAGCCCCAAGAGACCCAGTACTTC. It specifies CASSLVQPQETQYF.

Ten or more counts support this clonotype. This chain uses TRBV4-3 with TRBJ1-1; D may be TRBD1 (6 bases). Deletions cut 4 bases from V and 2 bases from J, with 11 bases between. The CDR3 runs 14 residues. The germline V gene encodes CDR1 LGHNA and CDR2 YSLEER. CDR3 loop: CASSLRTANTEAFF. The CDR3 DNA reads as TGCGCCAGCAGCCTTAGGACAGCCAACACTGAAGCTTTCTTT.

V gene TRBV20-1 combines with J gene TRBJ2-7; D is ambiguous. Germline V gene sequence: CDR1 DFQATT, CDR2 SNEGSKA (reference sequence). The CDR3 extends over 11 amino acids. V lost 6 bases to trimming and J lost 6 bases, with 12 bases between them. CDR3 in DNA: TGCAGTGCCAAGCCCGTGAGCGAGCAGTACTTC. Encoded protein: CSAKPVSEQYF.

The sample holds many counts of this clonotype. The CDR3 region is CASSLDHLTQGNTEAFF. CDR3 sequence (DNA): TGTGCCAGCAGCTTAGACCACCTTACCCAGGGGAACACTGAAGCTTTCTTT. The chain is built from TRBV11-1 and TRBJ1-1; D is perhaps TRBD1 (5 bases). With 1 base removed from V and 1 base from J, the gap between germline ends came to 16 bases. Germline-derived CDR1 and CDR2 are SGHAT and FQDESV (reference sequence). This CDR3 spans 17 amino acids.

This clonotype turned up a few times. The chain uses TRBV10-3 and TRBJ2-4; 7 bases fit TRBD1. This CDR3 spans 14 amino acids. V was pared by 5 bases and J by 4 bases, with 5 bases of the junction left unmatched. CDR1 ENHRY and CDR2 SYGVKD come from the germline V gene. The CDR3 DNA is TGTGCCATCAGTACAGGGGAGTTGAAAAACATTCAGTACTTC. This sequence encodes CAISTGELKNIQYF.

This clonotype has at least ten counts. The V and J genes are TRBV6-5 and TRBJ2-1; 9 bases are a match to TRBD2. V gave up 3 bases and J gave up 0 bases; unmatched junction bases: 3. Germline V gives CDR1 MNHEY, CDR2 SVGAGI. The CDR3 spans 16 residues. CDR3 loop: CASSYLAGSSYNEQFF. The CDR3 DNA is TGTGCCAGCAGTTATCTAGCGGGGAGCTCCTACAATGAGCAGTTCTTC.

In this sample, this clonotype turned up many times. The chain uses TRBV27 and TRBJ2-5, with D unclear. Trimming stripped 1 base from V and 1 base from J, with 7 bases between. This CDR3 contains 14 residues. Germline loops: CDR1 MNHEY, CDR2 SMNVEV (reference sequence). Here the CDR3 DNA reads TGTGCCAGCAGTTTATTTGCGGCCCAAGAGACCCAGTACTTC. It is translated as CASSLFAAQETQYF.

In this sample, this clonotype turned up a few times. V gene TRBV4-1 combines with J gene TRBJ2-7, with D unresolved. The germline V gene has CDR1 MGHRA and CDR2 YSYEKL. The CDR3 consists of 16 residues. V lost 0 bases and J lost 3, with 15 bases in between. The CDR3 is CASSQDLVGPLYEQYF. The CDR3 DNA is TGCGCCAGCAGCCAAGATCTTGTAGGACCTCTCTACGAGCAGTACTTC.